These 21 T cell receptor beta chains originate from one sample sequenced in a study of CD8+ T cells in alopecia areata. Sequencing templates came from extracted RNA that was reverse transcribed into cDNA. The table came from immunoSEQ multiplex PCR; TCRdb's copy has only in-frame clones and leaves some out. The sample holds about 64,000 clones, about 43% seen once. As to treatment: oral pan-JAK inhibitor, 5-10 mg twice daily. Sequences were derived from CD8+ T cells sorted from blood, sampled around week 37, from a patient treated with tofacitinib. The receptors shown here come from a human donor with alopecia areata.

The chain carries TRBV9 and TRBJ1-1, with 8 bases matching TRBD1. In germline, CDR1 is SGDLS, CDR2 YYNGEE. V was pared by 3 bases and J by 5 bases, with 6 bases of the junction left unmatched. This CDR3 spans 14 amino acids. CDR3 DNA: TGTGCCAGCAGCGCCTGGACAGGGAAAACTGAAGCTTTCTTT. Protein: CASSAWTGKTEAFF. Full variable domain (missing parts from reference TRBV9 and TRBJ1-1): DSGVTQTPKHLITATGQRVTLRCSPRSGDLSVYWYQQSLDQGLQFLIQYYNGEERAKGNILERFSAQQFPDLHSELNLSSLELGDSALYFCASSAWTGKTEAFFGQGTRLTVV.

In this sample, this clone turned up a few times. The chain recombines TRBV11-2 with TRBJ2-7, with D unresolved. The CDR3 is made up of 12 amino acids. Per germline, CDR1 SGHAT and CDR2 FQNNGV. V dropped 4 bases and J dropped 2 bases, with 6 bases sitting between them. The CDR3 spells CASSWAAYEQYF. The CDR3 coding sequence is TGTGCCAGCAGCTGGGCGGCCTACGAGCAGTACTTC.

This clone occurred a few times. The rearrangement uses TRBV9 and TRBJ2-1; 10 nucleotides align to TRBD2. Per the germline V gene, CDR1 is SGDLS and CDR2 is YYNGEE. This CDR3 spans 16 amino acids. The V segment lost 0 bases and the J segment 8 bases; nucleotides outside the gene matches: 8. As DNA, the CDR3 is TGTGCCAGCAGCGTAGTCTCTAGCGGGAGCGGCGATGAGCAGTTCTTC. Translated: CASSVVSSGSGDEQFF.

This chain connects TRBV28 to TRBJ2-1, with D unresolved. The germline CDR1 and CDR2 sequences are MDHEN and SYDVKM. This CDR3 comprises 12 residues. V gave up 6 bases and J gave up 5 bases, with 8 bases separating them. The CDR3, as DNA: TGTGCCAGCAGCCCCCGGAACAATGAGCAGTTCTTC. Translation: CASSPRNNEQFF.

The rearrangement joins TRBV25-1 to TRBJ2-5; no clear D. The germline V gene encodes CDR1 MGHDK and CDR2 SYGVNS. Trimming removed 5 bases from V and 4 bases from J, with 11 bases in between. This CDR3 has 13 amino acids. As DNA, the CDR3 is TGTGCCAGCAGTCTCCAGTCGTCAGAGACCCAGTACTTC. This sequence encodes CASSLQSSETQYF. The variable domain in full, with the rest retrieved from reference TRBV25-1 and TRBJ2-5, is EADIYQTPRYLVIGTGKKITLECSQTMGHDKMYWYQQDPGMELHLIHYSYGVNSTEKGDLSSESTVSRIRTEHFPLTLESARPSHTSQYLCASSLQSSETQYFGPGTRLLVL.

This clone was observed a few times. The genes are TRBV9 and TRBJ2-1, with D possibly TRBD2 on 6 matching bases. This CDR3 is 16 amino acids long. In germline, CDR1 is SGDLS, CDR2 YYNGEE. The germline V and J ends were trimmed by 2 bases and 0 bases, with 12 bases remaining between them. The CDR3 DNA reads as TGTGCCAGCAGCGTGGGAGGACGGTCCTCCTACAATGAGCAGTTCTTC. Translation gives CASSVGGRSSYNEQFF.

The rearrangement joins TRBV7-8 to TRBJ1-3; D call uncertain. Trimming took off 2 bases at V and 1 base at J, with 9 bases between the two ends. Looked up from germline, CDR1 is SGHVS and CDR2 is FQNEAQ. The CDR3 totals 15 residues. CDR3 in DNA: TGTGCCAGCAGCTTATCAGCCGATTCTGGAAACACCATATATTTT. As protein: CASSLSADSGNTIYF.

The chain joins TRBV29-1 to TRBJ1-2; 8 nucleotides line up with TRBD1. Germline V gene data show CDR1 as SQVTM and CDR2 as ANQGSEA. Trimming cost V 7 bases and J 2 bases; bases outside gene matches: 6. The CDR3 sequence is 13 residues long. CDR3 nucleotide sequence: TGCAGCGCCGCTTCAGGGGGCAACTATGGCTACACCTTC. Amino acids: CSAASGGNYGYTF. Combining the CDR3 with reference TRBV29-1 and TRBJ1-2 gives the whole variable domain SAVISQKPSRDICQRGTSLTIQCQVDSQVTMMFWYRQQPGQSLTLIATANQGSEATYESGFVIDKFPISRPNLTFSTLTVSNMSPEDSSIYLCSAASGGNYGYTFGSGTRLTVV.

This chain connects TRBV4-1 to TRBJ2-4; D is unresolved. The CDR3 is 15 amino acids. V shed 0 bases and J shed 12 bases, with 18 bases lying between them. The V gene's germline CDR1 is MGHRA and CDR2 YSYEKL. This chain's CDR3 is CASSQDWGSGNNQYF. CDR3 sequence (DNA): TGCGCCAGCAGCCAAGATTGGGGTTCTGGGAATAATCAGTACTTC.

The rearrangement links TRBV6-1 to TRBJ2-1; D is possibly TRBD2 (6 bases). V was shortened by 4 bases and J by 1 base, with 14 bases between the two germline ends. From germline, CDR1 is MNHNS and CDR2 SASEGT. The CDR3 covers 16 residues. CDR3 protein: CASSALTGESYNEQFF. CDR3 in DNA: TGTGCCAGCAGTGCCCTTACGGGGGAATCCTACAATGAGCAGTTCTTC.

Only a few counts were recorded for this clone. This sequence joins TRBV6-4 and TRBJ2-2, with D hard to call. CDR1 and CDR2 (germline): MRHNA, SNTAGT. This CDR3 has 14 residues. Between the trimmed V and J ends, which lost 0 bases and 5 bases, there was a span of 7 bases. CDR3 in DNA: TGTGCCAGCAGTGACTCGATAGGTACCGGGGAGCTGTTTTTT. Its translation: CASSDSIGTGELFF.

The chain links TRBV28 to TRBJ2-2, with D perhaps TRBD1 (5 bases). The length of the CDR3 is 15 residues. V gave up 3 bases and J gave up 7 bases, with 15 bases separating them. Germline CDR1 reads MDHEN; CDR2 reads SYDVKM. CDR3 DNA sequence: TGTGCCAGCAGTTTTCAGGCAGGGCTGCACGGGGAGCTGTTTTTT. Its protein is CASSFQAGLHGELFF.

This clone was seen a few times. The rearrangement joins TRBV6-4 to TRBJ1-1; D might be TRBD1 (5 bases). This CDR3 is 13 amino acids long. The germline V gene encodes CDR1 MRHNA and CDR2 SNTAGT. With 2 bases removed from V and 2 bases from J, the gap between germline ends came to 6 bases. CDR3 sequence reads: CASSDRDNTEAFF. The CDR3 bases are TGTGCCAGCAGTGACCGGGACAACACTGAAGCTTTCTTT.

The sample holds a few counts of this clone. This chain links TRBV4-1 with TRBJ1-1, with 7 positions matching TRBD1. V gave up 0 bases and J gave up 6 bases; unmatched junction bases: 4. Looked up from germline, CDR1 is MGHRA and CDR2 is YSYEKL. This CDR3 has 14 amino acids. The CDR3 spells CASSQDRRGPEAFF. CDR3 sequence (DNA): TGCGCCAGCAGCCAAGATCGGAGGGGGCCTGAAGCTTTCTTT.

This clone was seen just once. The genes are TRBV30 and TRBJ1-1; no firm D call. V was cut by 0 bases and J by 4 bases, with 12 bases left in between. The CDR3 covers 14 residues. Germline assignment: CDR1 GTSNPN and CDR2 SVGIG (reference sequence). The CDR3 spells CAWSVLKGFTEAFF. CDR3 coding DNA: TGTGCCTGGAGTGTACTCAAGGGATTCACTGAAGCTTTCTTT.

In this sample, this clone turned up a few times. The chain uses TRBV5-1 and TRBJ1-2, with D possibly being TRBD1 (5 bases). Germline CDR1 SGHRS, CDR2 YFSETQ. The length of the CDR3 is 15 residues. Trimming cost V 3 bases and J 3 bases, with 15 bases left between them. CDR3 amino acids: CASSSGGEGHYGYTF. The CDR3 DNA reads as TGCGCCAGCAGCTCGGGGGGAGAAGGTCACTATGGCTACACCTTC.

This clone was seen a handful of times. The chain recombines TRBV7-9 with TRBJ2-4, with D tentatively TRBD2 (6 bases). V gave up 4 bases and J gave up 3 bases, with 19 bases separating them. The germline V gene has CDR1 SEHNR and CDR2 FQNEAQ (reference sequence). There are 17 residues in the CDR3. The CDR3 is CASSSPQGSGGKNIQYF. As DNA, the CDR3 is TGTGCCAGCAGCTCCCCCCAGGGTAGCGGAGGCAAAAACATTCAGTACTTC.

This clone was seen just once. CDR3 DNA: TGTGCCACCAGCACAGACACAACGAACACCGGGGAGCTGTTTTTT. Its translation is CATSTDTTNTGELFF. The chain uses TRBV15 and TRBJ2-2; D not certain. This CDR3 contains 15 residues. V shed 4 bases and J shed 0 bases, with 9 bases lying between them. Germline CDR1 reads LNHNV; CDR2 reads YYDKDF (reference sequence).

The V gene is TRBV18, the J gene TRBJ2-1; D unclear. Germline V CDR1 and CDR2: KGHSH, LQKENI. Trimming cost V 2 bases and J 5 bases, with 4 bases left between them. This CDR3 comprises 12 residues. The chain's CDR3 is CASSPVDNEQFF. The CDR3 DNA is TGTGCCAGCTCACCAGTTGACAATGAGCAGTTCTTC.

The gene calls are TRBV27 and TRBJ1-4; D is unresolved. Germline values: CDR1 MNHEY, CDR2 SMNVEV (reference sequence). V shed 2 bases and J shed 4 bases, with 8 bases lying between them. The CDR3 is made up of 14 amino acids. CDR3 in DNA: TGTGCCAGCAGTTTAAGCCGGGGTAATGAAAAACTGTTTTTT. Translating it yields CASSLSRGNEKLFF.

The rearrangement uses TRBV29-1 and TRBJ2-7, with 8 bases matching TRBD2. This CDR3 comprises 13 residues. V shed 4 bases and J 2 bases; nucleotides not matched to a gene: 4. CDR1 SQVTM and CDR2 ANQGSEA come from the germline V gene. In DNA form, the CDR3 reads TGCAGCGTTGGTGGACTAGCCGCCTACGAGCAGTACTTC. Protein sequence: CSVGGLAAYEQYF.